These 8 T cell receptor beta chains came from one sample sequenced in a study of shared clonotypes between healthy human individuals. Positively selected for CCR7, the CD45RO-negative cells used as naive CD8 cells excluded terminally differentiated effector memory CD45RA+ cells. TCRdb's table, derived via immunoSEQ multiplex PCR, lists solely in-frame clones and lacks some. This table holds about 2.1 million clones, roughly 95% found once. Sequencing input: naive CD8+ T cells from PBMCs. The receptor source for this set is a man aged 18 to 30 in good health. Some clones in this sample may be carry-over from other donors' samples.

The CDR3 DNA sequence: TGTGCCAGCAGCTTAGGTTGGAGCACAGATACGCAGTATTTT. Translating gives CASSLGWSTDTQYF. This sequence joins TRBV7-8 and TRBJ2-3; D is unresolved. V was clipped by 1 base and J by 0 bases, with 5 bases between them. Germline V gene sequence: CDR1 SGHVS, CDR2 FQNEAQ. The CDR3 contains 14 residues.

The chain employs TRBV5-4 and TRBJ2-1; 12 bases agree with TRBD2. The V gene's germline CDR1 is SGHNT and CDR2 YYREEE (reference sequence). This CDR3 comprises 18 residues. The V and J ends lost 0 bases and 6 bases, in that order; junction bases with no gene match: 10. The CDR3 nucleotides are TGTGCCAGCAGCTTGGCCTATTGGACTAGCGGGATCCCCAATGAGCAGTTCTTC. Amino acid sequence: CASSLAYWTSGIPNEQFF.

The V gene is TRBV11-1, the J gene TRBJ2-1; D may be TRBD1 (5 bases). V was shortened by 2 bases and J by 3 bases, with 17 bases between the two germline ends. The CDR3 consists of 17 residues. Germline V gene lookup returns CDR1 SGHAT and CDR2 FQDESV (reference sequence). CDR3 region: CASSLSYGQELYNEQFF. CDR3 nucleotides: TGTGCCAGCAGCTTATCATACGGACAAGAGCTCTACAATGAGCAGTTCTTC. Variable domain in full (rest from reference TRBV11-1 and TRBJ2-1): EAEVAQSPRYKITEKSQAVAFWCDPISGHATLYWYRQILGQGPELLVQFQDESVVDDSQLPKDRFSAERLKGVDSTLKIQPAELGDSAMYLCASSLSYGQELYNEQFFGPGTRLTVL.

V gene TRBV28 combines with J gene TRBJ1-5, with a weak D call TRBD1 (5 bases). CDR1 and CDR2 from the germline V gene are MDHEN and SYDVKM. Trimming left V 3 bases short and J 6 bases short, with 9 bases between. The CDR3 extends over 13 amino acids. DNA of the CDR3: TGTGCCAGCAGTTTCCGGGGGATTCAGCCCCAGCATTTT. It is translated as CASSFRGIQPQHF.

Notes on this clone: Other DNA sequences in the same sample also yield this CDR3. The chain is built from TRBV27 and TRBJ1-1; D call uncertain. CDR3 length: 14 amino acids. The V and J ends lost 3 bases and 1 base respectively, with 9 bases between them. Germline V lookup: CDR1 MNHEY, CDR2 SMNVEV (reference sequence). CDR3 amino acids: CASSFGTSNTEAFF. The DNA for the CDR3 is TGTGCCAGCAGTTTCGGCACTTCGAACACTGAAGCTTTCTTT.

The V call is TRBV13, the J call TRBJ2-7, with a possible D match to TRBD1 (6 bases). This CDR3 has 12 residues. Germline CDR1 PRHDT, CDR2 FYEKMQ (reference sequence). V lost 4 bases, J lost 10 bases, and 14 bases lay in between. The CDR3 loop is CASSSQGHHQYF. The CDR3 DNA reads as TGTGCCAGCAGCTCCCAGGGACATCACCAGTACTTC.

The CDR3 DNA follows: TGCGCCAGCACCCCACACACTAGCGGGAGCTACGAGCAGTACTTC. Translated, it gives CASTPHTSGSYEQYF. The genes are TRBV5-1 and TRBJ2-7, with TRBD2 matching over 11 bases. This CDR3 contains 15 residues. Germline CDR1 SGHRS, CDR2 YFSETQ. Trimming removed 6 bases from V and 3 bases from J; junction bases left unmatched: 8.

The rearrangement uses TRBV7-3 and TRBJ2-7; 8 bases match TRBD1. With 1 base clipped from V and 5 bases from J, the junction kept 7 bases outside the gene matches. This CDR3 region has 15 residues. CDR1 SGHTA and CDR2 FQGTGA come from the germline V gene. The CDR3 nucleotides are TGTGCCAGCAGCTTAAAGGCAGGGGGCATCGACGAGCAGTACTTC. This sequence encodes CASSLKAGGIDEQYF.